These 20 T cell receptor beta chains originate from one sample sequenced in a study of post-analysis software for immune sequencing data. For these receptors, no antigen is known. Whole-study findings and limits: The study found TRBV5-6, TRBV5-1 and TRBV20-1 among five or six TRBV segments more frequent in patients than controls.

cDNA libraries of TCR beta carried unique molecular identifiers. TCRdb called the PCR reads again in MiXCR, with one record for every CDR3 protein. The top ten clones hold around 11% of a sample with approximately 690,000 distinct CDR3 sequences, roughly three fifths of them seen once. Sequencing was performed on blood. The receptors were sampled from a girl aged 2-10 years with multiple sclerosis.

This clonotype was picked up a small number of times. The rearrangement joins TRBV5-6 to TRBJ2-7; unclear D gene. V shed 4 bases and J shed 0 bases, with 11 bases lying between them. Germline-derived CDR1 and CDR2 are SGHDT and YYEEEE. This CDR3 has 14 amino acids. For the CDR3, the DNA is TGTGCCAGCAGCATTGTCGGCGTCTCCTACGAGCAGTACTTC. This codes for CASSIVGVSYEQYF. Filled out from reference TRBV5-6 and TRBJ2-7, the complete variable domain reads DAGVTQSPTHLIKTRGQQVTLRCSPKSGHDTVSWYQQALGQGPQFIFQYYEEEERQRGNFPDRFSGHQFPNYSSELNVNALLLGDSALYLCASSIVGVSYEQYFGPGTRLTVT.

V gene TRBV20-1 combines with J gene TRBJ2-7, with 11 positions matching TRBD2. Germline V lookup: CDR1 DFQATT, CDR2 SNEGSKA (reference sequence). J lost 4 bases, V lost 5 bases, and 7 bases had no gene match. The CDR3 contains 14 residues. The CDR3 spells CSAGRTSGSYEQYF. The DNA of the CDR3 is TGCAGTGCTGGCCGGACTAGCGGGTCTTACGAGCAGTACTTC.

CDR3 sequence (DNA): TGCAGTGCTAGAGTAGGCCAGGGAGCAGATACGCAGTATTTT. Amino acids: CSARVGQGADTQYF. This sequence joins TRBV20-1 and TRBJ2-3; either TRBD1 or TRBD2 may supply D (5 bases each). The ends were cut back, 1 base at V and 4 bases at J, with 12 bases in the middle. This CDR3 has 14 residues. Germline loops: CDR1 DFQATT, CDR2 SNEGSKA (reference sequence).

Note on this clonotype: Sequence at one end of the junction differs from germline and may be a read error. This sequence joins TRBV20-1 and TRBJ2-6; TRBD2 matches at 7 bases. The CDR3 extends over 17 amino acids. Per the germline V gene, CDR1 is DFQATT and CDR2 is SNEGSKA (reference sequence). CDR3 sequence: CSVLPRGIRSGANALTF. CDR3 in DNA: TGCAGTGTCCTGCCGCGGGGGATAAGGTCTGGGGCCAACGCCCTGACTTTC.

The genes are TRBV29-1 and TRBJ2-5; 8 bases agree with TRBD1. There are 15 residues in the CDR3. The trim removed 4 bases at V and 4 bases at J, leaving 11 bases unmatched. Germline CDR1 SQVTM, CDR2 ANQGSEA. The DNA for the CDR3 is TGCAGCGTTGGGGGACAGGAGATAAAGGGAGAGACCCAGTACTTC. Encoded protein: CSVGGQEIKGETQYF.

A word on this clonotype: Sequence at one end of the junction differs from germline and may be a read error. CDR3 residues: CASSRDSHEQYF. CDR3 coding DNA: TGTGCCAGCAGCAGAGACTCCCACGAGCAGTACTTC. The chain has TRBV7-2 and TRBJ2-7; D ambiguous. The V gene's germline CDR1 is SGHTA and CDR2 FQGNSA. The CDR3 is 12 amino acids.

This chain connects TRBV29-1 to TRBJ2-3, with D possibly TRBD1 on 5 matching bases. From germline, CDR1 is SQVTM and CDR2 ANQGSEA. This CDR3 is 14 amino acids long. V was clipped by 4 bases and J by 6 bases, with 17 bases between them. The CDR3 here is CSVVISVGADTQYF. CDR3 DNA sequence: TGCAGCGTTGTAATATCGGTAGGGGCCGATACGCAGTATTTT.

This clonotype was observed a handful of times. This chain connects TRBV29-1 to TRBJ1-5; possibly TRBD1 for D (6 bases). V lost 4 bases and J lost 6, with 13 bases in between. The germline V gene has CDR1 SQVTM and CDR2 ANQGSEA. The CDR3 consists of 13 residues. The CDR3 DNA sequence: TGCAGCGTTGCCGTGGAGGGGGGTCAGCCCCAGCATTTT. Amino acids: CSVAVEGGQPQHF.

The chain links TRBV13 to TRBJ1-4; 8 bases are a match to TRBD1. The CDR3 runs to 15 residues. Per germline, CDR1 PRHDT and CDR2 FYEKMQ (reference sequence). V was pared by 6 bases and J by 7 bases, with 10 bases of the junction left unmatched. The CDR3 nucleotides are TGTGCCAGCAGTTCCTCAGGGGGCGCCTTTGAAAAACTGTTTTTT. The encoded protein is CASSSSGGAFEKLFF.

A single count supports this clonotype. The rearrangement joins TRBV10-3 to TRBJ2-1, with 15 positions matching TRBD2. Per germline, CDR1 ENHRY and CDR2 SYGVKD. V trimming: 10 bases; J trimming: 8 bases; junction bases outside the gene matches: 6. This CDR3 comprises 14 residues. The CDR3 bases are TGTGCCACCTTGGGACTAGCGGGAGGTGATGAGCAGTTCTTC. Its protein is CATLGLAGGDEQFF.

This clonotype was seen a few times. The chain combines TRBV10-1 with TRBJ2-3, with D possibly TRBD1 on 5 matching bases. V gave up 5 bases and J gave up 2 bases, with 23 bases separating them. In germline, CDR1 is WNHNN, CDR2 SYGVQD (reference sequence). CDR3 size: 18 residues. The CDR3 reads CASSFTIDSAADTDTQYF. CDR3 DNA: TGCGCCAGCAGTTTTACTATCGACAGCGCCGCGGACACAGATACGCAGTATTTT.

The chain is built from TRBV5-1 and TRBJ2-2, with a possible D match to TRBD2 (6 bases). The V gene lost 3 bases and the J gene lost 2 bases, with 8 bases spanning the gap. This CDR3 region has 14 residues. Germline V gene lookup returns CDR1 SGHRS and CDR2 YFSETQ. The CDR3 region has the DNA TGCGCCAGCAGCTCGGGACTTAACACCGGGGAGCTGTTTTTT. The encoded protein is CASSSGLNTGELFF.

This clonotype appeared a single time. The chain recombines TRBV4-2 with TRBJ1-2; D unclear. CDR1 and CDR2 from the germline V gene are LGHNA and YNFKEQ. V was trimmed by 8 bases and J by 2 bases, leaving 12 bases between them. The CDR3 runs to 13 residues. The CDR3 is CASGPEGNYGYTF. The CDR3 DNA follows: TGTGCCAGCGGCCCGGAGGGCAACTATGGCTACACCTTC.

This clonotype was found once. This chain links TRBV2 with TRBJ2-1; D may be TRBD1 or TRBD2 (6 bases each). This CDR3 comprises 15 residues. Trimming cost V 0 bases and J 7 bases, with 13 bases left between them. Germline V CDR1 and CDR2: SNHLY, FYNNEI. The CDR3 is CASSEARGAVNEQFF. In DNA form, the CDR3 reads TGTGCCAGCAGTGAAGCAAGGGGGGCGGTTAATGAGCAGTTCTTC.

This clonotype was seen more than once but under ten times. This chain joins TRBV20-1 and TRBJ2-3; D not resolved. Germline V gives CDR1 DFQATT, CDR2 SNEGSKA (reference sequence). Between the trimmed V and J ends, which lost 6 bases and 1 base, there was a span of 11 bases. This CDR3 has 13 residues. The CDR3 DNA follows: TGCAGTGCCAATTCTCCCGGCACAGATACGCAGTATTTT. This sequence encodes CSANSPGTDTQYF.

This chain's CDR3 is CASSSRGLAVQETQYF. The DNA of the CDR3 is TGTGCCAGCAGCTCACGCGGACTAGCGGTCCAAGAGACCCAGTACTTC. This chain links TRBV7-8 with TRBJ2-5; 10 bases match TRBD2. The V and J ends lost 4 bases and 1 base, in that order; junction bases with no gene match: 6. The CDR3 length is 16 residues. From germline, CDR1 is SGHVS and CDR2 FQNEAQ.

The chain employs TRBV24-1 and TRBJ2-5, with 8 bases matching TRBD1. Trimming took 3 bases from V and 5 from J; bases not matched to a gene: 10. Germline values: CDR1 KGHDR, CDR2 SFDVKD. The CDR3 sequence is 16 residues long. DNA for the CDR3: TGTGCCACCAGTGATCGGACAGGGACGGAGTTGGAGACCCAGTACTTC. As protein: CATSDRTGTELETQYF.

The chain recombines TRBV6-2 or TRBV6-3 with TRBJ2-5; 7 nucleotides match TRBD1. This CDR3 has 13 residues. Germline-derived CDR1 and CDR2 are MNHEY and SVGEGT. The trim removed 7 bases at V and 2 bases at J, leaving 4 bases unmatched. The CDR3 DNA reads as TGTGCCAGCACTTGGACAGGACAAGAGACCCAGTACTTC. Translated, it gives CASTWTGQETQYF.

The rearrangement joins TRBV4-1 to TRBJ2-5; D is possibly TRBD2 (6 bases). There are 15 residues in the CDR3. The germline CDR1 and CDR2 sequences are MGHRA and YSYEKL. V was shortened by 3 bases and J by 4 bases, with 15 bases between the two germline ends. The CDR3 sequence: CASSHGGRGGETQYF. CDR3 DNA sequence: TGCGCCAGCAGCCATGGCGGTCGGGGAGGAGAGACCCAGTACTTC.

The chain couples TRBV2 to TRBJ1-2, with 7 bases lining up with TRBD1. This CDR3 comprises 14 residues. Trimming removed 6 bases from V and 4 bases from J; junction bases left unmatched: 8. CDR1 is SNHLY, CDR2 FYNNEI, per germline. In DNA form, the CDR3 reads TGTGCCAGCAGGAAGGGACAGCCGGGCTATGGCTACACCTTC. It translates to CASRKGQPGYGYTF.